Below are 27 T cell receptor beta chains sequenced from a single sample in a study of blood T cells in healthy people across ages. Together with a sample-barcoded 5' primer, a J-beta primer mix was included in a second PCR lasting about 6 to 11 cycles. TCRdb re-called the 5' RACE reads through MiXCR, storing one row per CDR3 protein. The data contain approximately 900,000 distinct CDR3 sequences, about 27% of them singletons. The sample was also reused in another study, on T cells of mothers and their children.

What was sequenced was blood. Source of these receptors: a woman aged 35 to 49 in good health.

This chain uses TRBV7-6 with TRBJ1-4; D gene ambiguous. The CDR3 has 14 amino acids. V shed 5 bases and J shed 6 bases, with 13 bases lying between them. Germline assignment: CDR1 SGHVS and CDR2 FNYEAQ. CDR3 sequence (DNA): TGTGCCAGCAGCCAGCGTGGGGAGTATGAAAAACTGTTTTTT. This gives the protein CASSQRGEYEKLFF.

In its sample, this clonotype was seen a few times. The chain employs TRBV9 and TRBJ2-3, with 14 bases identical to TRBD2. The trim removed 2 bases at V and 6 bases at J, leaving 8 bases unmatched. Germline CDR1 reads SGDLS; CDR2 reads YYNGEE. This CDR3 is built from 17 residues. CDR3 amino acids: CASSVGTSGGHRDTQYF. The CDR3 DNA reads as TGTGCCAGCAGCGTCGGGACTAGCGGGGGCCATCGGGATACGCAGTATTTT. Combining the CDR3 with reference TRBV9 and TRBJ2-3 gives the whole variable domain DSGVTQTPKHLITATGQRVTLRCSPRSGDLSVYWYQQSLDQGLQFLIQYYNGEERAKGNILERFSAQQFPDLHSELNLSSLELGDSALYFCASSVGTSGGHRDTQYFGPGTRLTVL.

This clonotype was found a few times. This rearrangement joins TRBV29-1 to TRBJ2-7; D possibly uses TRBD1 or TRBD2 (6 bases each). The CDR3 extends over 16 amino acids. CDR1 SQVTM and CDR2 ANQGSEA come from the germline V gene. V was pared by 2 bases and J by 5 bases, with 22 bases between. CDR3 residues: CSVELPAGHPRNEQYF. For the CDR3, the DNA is TGCAGCGTTGAATTGCCTGCGGGACACCCCCGTAACGAGCAGTACTTC.

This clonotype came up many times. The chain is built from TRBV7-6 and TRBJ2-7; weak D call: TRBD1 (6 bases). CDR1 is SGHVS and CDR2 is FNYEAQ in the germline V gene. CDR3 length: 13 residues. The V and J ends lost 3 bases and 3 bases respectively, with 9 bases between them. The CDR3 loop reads CASSFPDSYEQYF. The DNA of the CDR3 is TGTGCCAGCAGCTTTCCGGACAGCTACGAGCAGTACTTC.

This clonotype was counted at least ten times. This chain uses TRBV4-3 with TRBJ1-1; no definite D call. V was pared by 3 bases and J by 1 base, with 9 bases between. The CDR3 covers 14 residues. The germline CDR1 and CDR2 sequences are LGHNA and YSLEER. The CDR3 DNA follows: TGCGCCAGCAGCCAGACCACAAGGAACACTGAAGCTTTCTTT. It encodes CASSQTTRNTEAFF.

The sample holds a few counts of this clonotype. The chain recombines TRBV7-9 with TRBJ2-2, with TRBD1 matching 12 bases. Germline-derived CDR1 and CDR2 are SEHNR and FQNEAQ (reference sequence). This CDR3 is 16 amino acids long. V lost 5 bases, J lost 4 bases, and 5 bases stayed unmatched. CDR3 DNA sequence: TGTGCCAGCAGCGAGGGACAGGGGGCCAGCACCGGGGAGCTGTTTTTT. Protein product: CASSEGQGASTGELFF. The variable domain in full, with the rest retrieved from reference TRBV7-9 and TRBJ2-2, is DTGVSQNPRHKITKRGQNVTFRCDPISEHNRLYWYRQTLGQGPEFLTYFQNEAQLEKSRLLSDRFSAERPKGSFSTLEIQRTEQGDSAMYLCASSEGQGASTGELFFGEGSRLTVL.

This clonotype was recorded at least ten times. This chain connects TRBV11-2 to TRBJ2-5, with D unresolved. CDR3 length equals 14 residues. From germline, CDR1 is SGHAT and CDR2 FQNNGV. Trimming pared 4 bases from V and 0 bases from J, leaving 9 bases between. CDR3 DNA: TGTGCCAGCAGCTCTTATTTGTACCAAGAGACCCAGTACTTC. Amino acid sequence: CASSSYLYQETQYF.

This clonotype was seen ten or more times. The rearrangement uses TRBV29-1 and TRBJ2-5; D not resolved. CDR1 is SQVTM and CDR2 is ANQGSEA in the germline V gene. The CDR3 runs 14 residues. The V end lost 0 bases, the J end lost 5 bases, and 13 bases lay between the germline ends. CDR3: CSVEDPRGRETQYF. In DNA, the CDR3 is TGCAGCGTTGAAGATCCCCGTGGACGGGAGACCCAGTACTTC.

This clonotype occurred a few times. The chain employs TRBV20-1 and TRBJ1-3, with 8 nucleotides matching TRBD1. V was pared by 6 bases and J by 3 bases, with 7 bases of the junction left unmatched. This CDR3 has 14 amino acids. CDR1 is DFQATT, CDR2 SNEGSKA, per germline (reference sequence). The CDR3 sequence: CSALGTGLGNTIYF. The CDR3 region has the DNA TGCAGTGCACTCGGGACAGGCCTTGGAAACACCATATATTTT.

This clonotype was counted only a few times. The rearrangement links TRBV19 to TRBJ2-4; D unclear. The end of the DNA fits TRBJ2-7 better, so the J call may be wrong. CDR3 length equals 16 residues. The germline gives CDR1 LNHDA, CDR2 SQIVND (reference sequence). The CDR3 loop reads CASSIDLGSSRYEQYF. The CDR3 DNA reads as TGTGCCAGTAGTATAGATCTTGGCAGCAGTCGTTACGAGCAGTACTTC.

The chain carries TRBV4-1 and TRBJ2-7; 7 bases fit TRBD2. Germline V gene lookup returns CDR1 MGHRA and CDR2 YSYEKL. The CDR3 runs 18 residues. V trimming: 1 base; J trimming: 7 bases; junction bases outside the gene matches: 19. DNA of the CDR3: TGCGCCAGCAGCCAAGTATTCGGGAGACTAGCAGGGTACAATGAGCAGTACTTC. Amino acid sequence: CASSQVFGRLAGYNEQYF.

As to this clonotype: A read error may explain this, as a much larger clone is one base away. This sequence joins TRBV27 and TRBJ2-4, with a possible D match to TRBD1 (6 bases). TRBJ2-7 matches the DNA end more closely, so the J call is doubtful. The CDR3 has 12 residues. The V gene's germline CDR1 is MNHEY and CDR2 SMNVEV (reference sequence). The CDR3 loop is CARTTGSYEQYF. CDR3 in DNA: TGTGCCAGGACGACAGGCTCCTACGAGCAGTACTTC.

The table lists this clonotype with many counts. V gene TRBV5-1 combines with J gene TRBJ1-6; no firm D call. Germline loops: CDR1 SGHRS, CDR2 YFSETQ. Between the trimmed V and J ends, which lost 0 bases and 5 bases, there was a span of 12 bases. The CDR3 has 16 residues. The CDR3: CASSLDIQDNNSPLHF. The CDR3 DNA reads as TGCGCCAGCAGCTTGGACATTCAGGATAATAATTCACCCCTCCACTTT.

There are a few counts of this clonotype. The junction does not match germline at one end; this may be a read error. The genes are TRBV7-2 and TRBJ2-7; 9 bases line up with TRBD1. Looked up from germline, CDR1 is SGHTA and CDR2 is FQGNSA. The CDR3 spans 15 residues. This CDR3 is CAGSLSGTGIYEQYF. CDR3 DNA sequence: TGTGCCGGCAGCTTATCGGGGACAGGGATTTACGAGCAGTACTTC.

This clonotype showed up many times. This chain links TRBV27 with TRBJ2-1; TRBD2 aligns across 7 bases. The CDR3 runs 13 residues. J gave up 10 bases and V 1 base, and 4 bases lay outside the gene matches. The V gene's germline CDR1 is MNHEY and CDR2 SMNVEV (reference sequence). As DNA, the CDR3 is TGTGCCAGCAGTTTATGGGGGGGAACGGAGCAGTTCTTC. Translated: CASSLWGGTEQFF.

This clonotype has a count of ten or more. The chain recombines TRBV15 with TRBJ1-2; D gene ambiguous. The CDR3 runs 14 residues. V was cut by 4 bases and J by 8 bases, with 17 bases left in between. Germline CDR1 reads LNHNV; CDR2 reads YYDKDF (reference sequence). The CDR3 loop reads CATSTVGGSQGYTF. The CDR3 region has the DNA TGTGCCACCAGCACCGTGGGAGGGAGTCAGGGCTACACCTTC.

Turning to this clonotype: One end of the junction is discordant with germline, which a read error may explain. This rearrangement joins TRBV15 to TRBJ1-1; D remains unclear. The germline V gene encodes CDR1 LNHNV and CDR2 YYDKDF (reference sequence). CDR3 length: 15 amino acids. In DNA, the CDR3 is TGTGCCACCGGCAGAGAAGGCAGGTTATTTACTGAAGCTTTCTTT. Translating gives CATGREGRLFTEAFF. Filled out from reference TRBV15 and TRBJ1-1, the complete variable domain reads DAMVIQNPRYQVTQFGKPVTLSCSQTLNHNVMYWYQQKSSQAPKLLFHYYDKDFNNEADTPDNFQSRRPNTSFCFLDIRSPGLGDTAMYLCATGREGRLFTEAFFGQGTRLTVV.

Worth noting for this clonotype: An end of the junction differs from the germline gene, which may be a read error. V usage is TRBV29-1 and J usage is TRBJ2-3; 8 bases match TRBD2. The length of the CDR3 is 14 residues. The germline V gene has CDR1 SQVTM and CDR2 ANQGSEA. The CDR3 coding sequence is TGCAGCGTTGAAGCGGGGGGGCTCCCAGATACGCGGTATTTT. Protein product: CSVEAGGLPDTRYF.

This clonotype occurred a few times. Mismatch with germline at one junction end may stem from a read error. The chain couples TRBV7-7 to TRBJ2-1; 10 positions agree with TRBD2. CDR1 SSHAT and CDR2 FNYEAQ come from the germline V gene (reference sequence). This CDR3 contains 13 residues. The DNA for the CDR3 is TGTGCTAGCAGCTTAGAGCGGGGGGGTGAGCAGTTCTTC. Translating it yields CASSLERGGEQFF.

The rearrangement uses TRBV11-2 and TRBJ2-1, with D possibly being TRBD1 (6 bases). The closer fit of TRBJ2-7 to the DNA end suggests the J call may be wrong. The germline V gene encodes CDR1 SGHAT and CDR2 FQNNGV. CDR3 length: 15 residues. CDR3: CASSLAVGGMNEQYF. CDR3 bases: TGTGCCAGCAGCTTAGCCGTTGGGGGCATGAATGAGCAGTACTTC.

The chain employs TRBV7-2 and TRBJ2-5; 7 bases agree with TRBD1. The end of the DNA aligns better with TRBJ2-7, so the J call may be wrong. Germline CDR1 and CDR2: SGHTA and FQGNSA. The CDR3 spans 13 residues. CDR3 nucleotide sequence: TGTGCCAGCACCACCGACAGGGACTACGAGCAGTACTTC. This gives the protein CASTTDRDYEQYF.

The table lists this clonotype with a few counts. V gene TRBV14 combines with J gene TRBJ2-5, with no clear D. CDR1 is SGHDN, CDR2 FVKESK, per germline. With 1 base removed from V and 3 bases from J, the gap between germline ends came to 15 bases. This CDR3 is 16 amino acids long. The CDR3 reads CASSQVPIRYEETQYF. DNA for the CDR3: TGTGCCAGCAGCCAAGTCCCGATACGATATGAAGAGACCCAGTACTTC.

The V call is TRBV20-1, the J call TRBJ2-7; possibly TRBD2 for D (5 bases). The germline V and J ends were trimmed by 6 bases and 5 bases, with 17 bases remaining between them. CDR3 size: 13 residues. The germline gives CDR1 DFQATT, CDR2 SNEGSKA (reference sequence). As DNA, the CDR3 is TGCAGTGCCGGCCCCCCGGGGAGACACGAGCAGTACTTC. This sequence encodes CSAGPPGRHEQYF.

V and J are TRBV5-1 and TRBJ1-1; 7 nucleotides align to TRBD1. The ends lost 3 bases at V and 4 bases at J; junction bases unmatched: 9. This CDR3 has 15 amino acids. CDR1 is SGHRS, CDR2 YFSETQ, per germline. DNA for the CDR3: TGCGCCAGCAGCTACGAGGGGGCGGAGATCACTGAAGCTTTCTTT. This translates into CASSYEGAEITEAFF. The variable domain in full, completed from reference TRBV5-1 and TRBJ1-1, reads KAGVTQTPRYLIKTRGQQVTLSCSPISGHRSVSWYQQTPGQGLQFLFEYFSETQRNKGNFPGRFSGRQFSNSRSEMNVSTLELGDSALYLCASSYEGAEITEAFFGQGTRLTVV.

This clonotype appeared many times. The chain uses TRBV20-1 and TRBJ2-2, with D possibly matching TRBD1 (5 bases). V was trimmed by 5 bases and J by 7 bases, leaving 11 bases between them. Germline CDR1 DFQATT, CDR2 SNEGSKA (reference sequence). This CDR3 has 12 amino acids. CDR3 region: CSAPWGVGELFF. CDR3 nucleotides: TGCAGTGCTCCATGGGGCGTCGGGGAGCTGTTTTTT.

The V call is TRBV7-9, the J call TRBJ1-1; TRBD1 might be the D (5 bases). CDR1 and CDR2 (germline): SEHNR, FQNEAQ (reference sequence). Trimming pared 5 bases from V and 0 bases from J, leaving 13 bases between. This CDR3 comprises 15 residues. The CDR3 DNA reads TGTGCCAGCAGCCGCCCCGGGACCGTGAACACTGAAGCTTTCTTT. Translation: CASSRPGTVNTEAFF. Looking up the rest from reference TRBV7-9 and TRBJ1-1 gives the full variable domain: DTGVSQNPRHKITKRGQNVTFRCDPISEHNRLYWYRQTLGQGPEFLTYFQNEAQLEKSRLLSDRFSAERPKGSFSTLEIQRTEQGDSAMYLCASSRPGTVNTEAFFGQGTRLTVV.

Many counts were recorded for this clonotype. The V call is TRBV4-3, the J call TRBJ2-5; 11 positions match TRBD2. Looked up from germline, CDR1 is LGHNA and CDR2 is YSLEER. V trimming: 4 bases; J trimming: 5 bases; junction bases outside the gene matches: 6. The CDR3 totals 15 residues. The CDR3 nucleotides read TGCGCCAGCAGCCCTCTAGCGGGGGGCGGGGAGACCCAGTACTTC. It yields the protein CASSPLAGGGETQYF.